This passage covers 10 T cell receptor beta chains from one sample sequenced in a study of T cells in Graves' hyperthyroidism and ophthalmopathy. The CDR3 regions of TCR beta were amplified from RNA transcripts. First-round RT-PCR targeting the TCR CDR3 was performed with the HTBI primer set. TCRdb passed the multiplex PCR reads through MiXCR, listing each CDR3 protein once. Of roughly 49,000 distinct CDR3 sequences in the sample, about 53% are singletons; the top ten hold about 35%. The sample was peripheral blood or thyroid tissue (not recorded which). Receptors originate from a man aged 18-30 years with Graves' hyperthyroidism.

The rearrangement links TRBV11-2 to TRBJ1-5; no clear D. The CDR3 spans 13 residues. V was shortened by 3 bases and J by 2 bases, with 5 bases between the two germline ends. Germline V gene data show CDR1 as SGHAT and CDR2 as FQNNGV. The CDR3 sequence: CASSLMGNQPQHF. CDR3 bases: TGTGCCAGCAGCTTGATGGGCAATCAGCCCCAGCATTTT.

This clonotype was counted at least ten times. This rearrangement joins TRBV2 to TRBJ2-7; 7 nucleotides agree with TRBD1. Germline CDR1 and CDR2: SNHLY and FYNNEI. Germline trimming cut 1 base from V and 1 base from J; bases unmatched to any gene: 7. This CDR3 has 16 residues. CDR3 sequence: CASSEERGGPSYEQYF. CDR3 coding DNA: TGTGCCAGCAGTGAAGAAAGAGGGGGCCCTTCCTACGAGCAGTACTTC.

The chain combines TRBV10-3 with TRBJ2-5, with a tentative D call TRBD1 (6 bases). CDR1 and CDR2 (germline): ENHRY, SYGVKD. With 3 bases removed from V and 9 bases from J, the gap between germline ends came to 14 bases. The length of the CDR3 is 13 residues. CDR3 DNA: TGTGCCATCAGTGACCAGGGGATTAGGGCCCAGTACTTC. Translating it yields CAISDQGIRAQYF.

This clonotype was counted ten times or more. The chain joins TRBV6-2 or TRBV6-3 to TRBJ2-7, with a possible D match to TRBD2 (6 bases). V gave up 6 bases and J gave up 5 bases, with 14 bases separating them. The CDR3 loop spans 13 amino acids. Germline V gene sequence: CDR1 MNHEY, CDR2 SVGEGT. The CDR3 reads CASSQGTSHEQYF. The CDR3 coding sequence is TGTGCCAGCAGCCAAGGGACTTCCCACGAGCAGTACTTC.

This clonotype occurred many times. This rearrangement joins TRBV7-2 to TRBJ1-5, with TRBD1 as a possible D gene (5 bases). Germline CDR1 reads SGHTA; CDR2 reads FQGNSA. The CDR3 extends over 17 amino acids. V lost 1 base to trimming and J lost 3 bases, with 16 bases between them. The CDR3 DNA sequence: TGTGCCAGCAGCTTAGGGGGGGGTAGGGCGGCCAATCAGCCCCAGCATTTT. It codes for CASSLGGGRAANQPQHF.

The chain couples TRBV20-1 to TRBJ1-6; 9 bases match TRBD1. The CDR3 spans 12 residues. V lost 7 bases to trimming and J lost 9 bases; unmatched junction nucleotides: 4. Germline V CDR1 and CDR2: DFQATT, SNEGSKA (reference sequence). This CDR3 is CSVDRGGSPLHF. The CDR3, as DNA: TGCAGTGTGGACAGGGGCGGTTCACCCCTCCACTTT.

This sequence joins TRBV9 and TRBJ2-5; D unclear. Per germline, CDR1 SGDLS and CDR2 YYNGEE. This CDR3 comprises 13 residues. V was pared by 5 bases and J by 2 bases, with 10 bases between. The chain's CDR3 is CASRPYTQETQYF. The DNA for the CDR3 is TGTGCCAGCAGACCTTATACTCAAGAGACCCAGTACTTC. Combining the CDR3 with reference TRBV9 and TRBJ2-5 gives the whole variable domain DSGVTQTPKHLITATGQRVTLRCSPRSGDLSVYWYQQSLDQGLQFLIQYYNGEERAKGNILERFSAQQFPDLHSELNLSSLELGDSALYFCASRPYTQETQYFGPGTRLLVL.

The CDR3 reads CASSPRRYLLGEQYF. The CDR3 nucleotides are TGTGCCAGCAGCCCCCGGCGGTATCTTCTTGGCGAGCAGTACTTC. The V gene is TRBV7-2, the J gene TRBJ2-7; D unclear. CDR3 length: 15 residues. V was clipped by 5 bases and J by 6 bases, with 20 bases between them. Germline V gene lookup returns CDR1 SGHTA and CDR2 FQGNSA. Combining the CDR3 with reference TRBV7-2 and TRBJ2-7 gives the whole variable domain GAGVSQSPSNKVTEKGKDVELRCDPISGHTALYWYRQSLGQGLEFLIYFQGNSAPDKSGLPSDRFSAERTGGSVSTLTIQRTQQEDSAVYLCASSPRRYLLGEQYFGPGTRLTVT.

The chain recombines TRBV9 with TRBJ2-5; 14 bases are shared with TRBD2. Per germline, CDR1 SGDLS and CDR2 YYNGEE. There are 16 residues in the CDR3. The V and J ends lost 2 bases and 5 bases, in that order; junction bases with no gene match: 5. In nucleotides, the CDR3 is TGTGCCAGCAGCGTCGGGACTAGCGGGGGCTATGAGACCCAGTACTTC. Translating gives CASSVGTSGGYETQYF.

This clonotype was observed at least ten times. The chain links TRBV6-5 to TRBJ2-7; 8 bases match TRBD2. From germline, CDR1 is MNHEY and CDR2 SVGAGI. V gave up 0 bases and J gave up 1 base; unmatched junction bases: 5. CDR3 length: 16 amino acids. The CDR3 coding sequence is TGTGCCAGCAGTTACTCGCTACTAGCGGCATCCTACGAGCAGTACTTC. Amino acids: CASSYSLLAASYEQYF.